The 20 T cell receptor beta chains listed next were all sequenced from one sample in a study of spatial heterogeneity in lung cancer. Time point denoted: sample taken at primary tumor resection. TCRdb re-analysed the 5' RACE reads in MiXCR, keeping a single row per CDR3 protein. Of 20,000 to 25,000 distinct CDR3 sequences in the sample, roughly 8.6% were seen once. The study, taken as a whole, reports: Tumors with more nonsynonymous mutations had more expanded intratumoral alpha and beta TCRs.

Their specific antigens are unknown. The input for sequencing was lung tumor tissue, taken at surgery. Receptors were obtained from a male donor with early-stage non-small cell lung cancer.

In nucleotides, the CDR3 is TGTGCCAGCTCACCACTACCGACGGGGCCTGAGACCCAGTACTTC. It specifies CASSPLPTGPETQYF. This chain joins TRBV18 and TRBJ2-5; possibly TRBD1 or TRBD2 for D (5 bases each). This CDR3 comprises 15 residues. The V gene lost 1 base and the J gene lost 5 bases, with 14 bases spanning the gap. CDR1 and CDR2 (germline): KGHSH, LQKENI.

In its sample, this clonotype was seen a few times. The J gene is TRBJ2-3, the V gene TRBV7-2; TRBD2 matches 10 bases. The V and J ends lost 4 bases and 4 bases, in that order; junction bases with no gene match: 5. CDR1 is SGHTA and CDR2 is FQGNSA in the germline V gene. The CDR3 consists of 15 residues. The chain's CDR3 is CASSYLAGEADTQYF. Written as DNA, the CDR3 is TGTGCCAGCAGCTACCTAGCGGGGGAAGCAGATACGCAGTATTTT.

This clonotype was picked up many times. The chain uses TRBV18 and TRBJ2-5, with TRBD1 as a possible D gene (6 bases). This CDR3 has 16 amino acids. Germline CDR1 and CDR2: KGHSH and LQKENI. Trimming pared 4 bases from V and 0 bases from J, leaving 15 bases between. CDR3 in amino acids: CASSLAGTSNQETQYF. The CDR3 nucleotides read TGTGCCAGCTCACTGGCCGGGACATCTAACCAAGAGACCCAGTACTTC.

At least ten counts were recorded for this clonotype. The rearrangement uses TRBV6-1 and TRBJ2-3; TRBD2 matches 7 bases. Trimming removed 7 bases from V and 0 bases from J; junction bases left unmatched: 4. From germline, CDR1 is MNHNS and CDR2 SASEGT. CDR3 length: 14 residues. CDR3 DNA sequence: TGTGCCAGCATACTAGCGACTAGCACAGATACGCAGTATTTT. Encoded protein: CASILATSTDTQYF.

This clonotype has only a few counts. The chain is built from TRBV28 and TRBJ2-1, with D possibly matching TRBD2 (5 bases). The length of the CDR3 is 15 residues. Trimming shortened V by 5 bases and J by 8 bases, and 19 bases separated the two germline ends. Germline lookup yields CDR1 MDHEN and CDR2 SYDVKM. The CDR3 DNA reads as TGTGCCAGCAGTATTCCTGGCCTAGCAGAGGATGAGCAGTTCTTC. It codes for CASSIPGLAEDEQFF.

This clonotype was recorded many times. The V and J genes are TRBV14 and TRBJ2-7; 11 nucleotides agree with TRBD1. This CDR3 spans 13 amino acids. CDR1 and CDR2 (germline): SGHDN, FVKESK. V lost 1 base and J lost 11; bases outside the gene matches: 4. CDR3 amino acids: CASSQGRTGGKYF. The DNA for the CDR3 is TGTGCCAGCAGCCAAGGACGGACAGGGGGCAAGTACTTC.

Many counts were recorded for this clonotype. This chain joins TRBV7-2 and TRBJ2-3; 12 bases line up with TRBD2. Trimming at V came to 4 bases and at J to 2 bases, leaving 4 bases not matched to a gene. CDR1 and CDR2 from the germline V gene are SGHTA and FQGNSA. This CDR3 comprises 16 residues. CDR3 bases: TGTGCCAGCAGCTCCCTAGCGGGAGGGTACACAGATACGCAGTATTTT. It specifies CASSSLAGGYTDTQYF.

This clonotype was seen repeatedly, ten times or more. V and J are TRBV6-5 and TRBJ2-7, with 8 bases fitting TRBD2. From germline, CDR1 is MNHEY and CDR2 SVGAGI. There are 15 residues in the CDR3. V shed 4 bases, J shed 1 base, and the junction held 6 bases outside the gene matches. CDR3 loop: CASSFGLAASYEQYF. The CDR3 nucleotides are TGTGCCAGCAGTTTCGGACTAGCTGCTTCCTACGAGCAGTACTTC.

This clonotype was detected ten times or more. The chain couples TRBV3-1 to TRBJ2-7; 7 bases are shared with TRBD1. The CDR3 has 14 residues. Germline V gene lookup returns CDR1 LGHDT and CDR2 YNNKEL (reference sequence). V trimming: 4 bases; J trimming: 1 base; junction bases outside the gene matches: 4. The CDR3 region has the DNA TGTGCCAGCAGCCCAGGACAGGATTCCTACGAGCAGTACTTC. Protein: CASSPGQDSYEQYF.

This clonotype is medium-sized by share. The rearrangement uses TRBV28 and TRBJ2-7, with a tentative D call TRBD2 (6 bases). CDR3 length equals 15 residues. Germline V CDR1 and CDR2: MDHEN, SYDVKM. V lost 2 bases to trimming and J lost 5 bases, with 16 bases between them. This CDR3 reads CASSLGGWDGNEQYF. CDR3 DNA: TGTGCCAGCAGTTTAGGAGGGTGGGACGGTAACGAGCAGTACTTC.

Many counts were recorded for this clonotype. The chain recombines TRBV3-1 with TRBJ2-4; 16 nucleotides match TRBD2. With 4 bases clipped from V and 7 bases from J, the junction kept 13 bases outside the gene matches. This CDR3 spans 19 amino acids. Germline assignment: CDR1 LGHDT and CDR2 YNNKEL (reference sequence). The CDR3 protein is CASSPGTSGRARGFNIQYF. In nucleotides, the CDR3 is TGTGCCAGCAGCCCCGGGACTAGCGGGAGGGCCCGGGGTTTCAACATTCAGTACTTC.

This clonotype was found many times. The chain joins TRBV24-1 to TRBJ2-2; D uncertain. Germline V gives CDR1 KGHDR, CDR2 SFDVKD. Trimming removed 6 bases at V and 0 bases at J, with 7 bases between. The CDR3 runs to 14 residues. The CDR3 region is CATSRYANTGELFF. The CDR3 coding sequence is TGTGCCACCAGTCGATATGCGAACACCGGGGAGCTGTTTTTT.

The gene calls are TRBV7-9 and TRBJ1-4, with 7 bases that match TRBD1. Germline CDR1 is SEHNR and CDR2 is FQNEAQ (reference sequence). V gave up 5 bases and J gave up 3 bases; unmatched junction bases: 3. This CDR3 spans 14 amino acids. CDR3 region: CASSRGQSNEKLFF. In nucleotides, the CDR3 is TGTGCCAGCAGCAGGGGACAGTCTAATGAAAAACTGTTTTTT.

This clonotype was recorded many times. The genes are TRBV28 and TRBJ2-7, with D uncertain. The CDR3 length is 15 residues. The germline V gene has CDR1 MDHEN and CDR2 SYDVKM. V lost 2 bases and J 2 bases, leaving 13 bases between the germline ends. The CDR3 protein is CASSLSNKFAYEQYF. CDR3 bases: TGTGCCAGCAGTTTAAGCAACAAATTCGCCTACGAGCAGTACTTC.

In this sample, this clonotype turned up many times. The chain links TRBV5-6 to TRBJ2-3; 10 bases are shared with TRBD1. Trimming took 5 bases from V and 15 from J; bases not matched to a gene: 6. The CDR3 spans 11 residues. Germline CDR1 reads SGHDT; CDR2 reads YYEEEE. CDR3 in amino acids: CASSWDRGEYF. CDR3 in DNA: TGTGCCAGCAGTTGGGACAGGGGCGAATATTTT.

This clonotype was picked up many times. The gene calls are TRBV29-1 and TRBJ2-7; 7 bases map to TRBD1. Germline CDR1 and CDR2: SQVTM and ANQGSEA. V lost 1 base, J lost 0 bases, and 6 bases stayed unmatched. The length of the CDR3 is 15 residues. CDR3 in DNA: TGCAGCGTTGAAGGGTCCAGGGACAGCTCCTACGAGCAGTACTTC. Translation gives CSVEGSRDSSYEQYF.

This clonotype occurred a few times. This chain links TRBV10-3 with TRBJ2-3; D is perhaps TRBD2 (5 bases). The CDR3 runs to 16 residues. CDR1 is ENHRY, CDR2 SYGVKD, per germline. Trimming shortened V by 3 bases and J by 1 base, and 14 bases separated the two germline ends. The CDR3 region has the DNA TGTGCCATCAGTGACTTCGGCGGGCAGCGCACAGATACGCAGTATTTT. This encodes CAISDFGGQRTDTQYF.

Judged by abundance, this clonotype is medium-sized. The J gene is TRBJ2-7, the V gene TRBV28; either TRBD1 or TRBD2 may fit D (5 bases each). The germline CDR1 and CDR2 sequences are MDHEN and SYDVKM. The CDR3 covers 15 residues. Trimming pared 5 bases from V and 5 bases from J, leaving 19 bases between. The CDR3 is CASSHSPGLSNEQYF. CDR3 DNA: TGTGCCAGCAGTCACTCACCGGGGCTTTCGAACGAGCAGTACTTC. The whole variable domain, filled in from reference TRBV28 and TRBJ2-7, reads DVKVTQSSRYLVKRTGEKVFLECVQDMDHENMFWYRQDPGLGLRLIYFSYDVKMKEKGDIPEGYSVSREKKERFSLILESASTNQTSMYLCASSHSPGLSNEQYFGPGTRLTVT.

Ten or more counts support this clonotype. The rearrangement joins TRBV29-1 to TRBJ2-1, with D perhaps matching TRBD2 (6 bases). This CDR3 comprises 13 residues. The germline V gene has CDR1 SQVTM and CDR2 ANQGSEA. V was cut by 1 base and J by 10 bases, with 14 bases left in between. The chain's CDR3 is CSVEGGRGREQFF. The CDR3, as DNA: TGCAGCGTTGAAGGAGGACGGGGGAGGGAGCAGTTCTTC.

This clonotype was observed at least ten times. The chain is built from TRBV28 and TRBJ2-6, with D perhaps TRBD1 or TRBD2 (5 bases each). Trimming stripped 3 bases from V and 0 bases from J, with 15 bases between. The CDR3 covers 18 residues. Per the germline V gene, CDR1 is MDHEN and CDR2 is SYDVKM. The CDR3 sequence is CASSFLGTAYSGANVLTF. The CDR3 coding sequence is TGTGCCAGCAGTTTCCTCGGGACGGCATACTCTGGGGCCAACGTCCTGACTTTC. Looking up the rest from reference TRBV28 and TRBJ2-6 gives the full variable domain: DVKVTQSSRYLVKRTGEKVFLECVQDMDHENMFWYRQDPGLGLRLIYFSYDVKMKEKGDIPEGYSVSREKKERFSLILESASTNQTSMYLCASSFLGTAYSGANVLTFGAGSRLTVL.